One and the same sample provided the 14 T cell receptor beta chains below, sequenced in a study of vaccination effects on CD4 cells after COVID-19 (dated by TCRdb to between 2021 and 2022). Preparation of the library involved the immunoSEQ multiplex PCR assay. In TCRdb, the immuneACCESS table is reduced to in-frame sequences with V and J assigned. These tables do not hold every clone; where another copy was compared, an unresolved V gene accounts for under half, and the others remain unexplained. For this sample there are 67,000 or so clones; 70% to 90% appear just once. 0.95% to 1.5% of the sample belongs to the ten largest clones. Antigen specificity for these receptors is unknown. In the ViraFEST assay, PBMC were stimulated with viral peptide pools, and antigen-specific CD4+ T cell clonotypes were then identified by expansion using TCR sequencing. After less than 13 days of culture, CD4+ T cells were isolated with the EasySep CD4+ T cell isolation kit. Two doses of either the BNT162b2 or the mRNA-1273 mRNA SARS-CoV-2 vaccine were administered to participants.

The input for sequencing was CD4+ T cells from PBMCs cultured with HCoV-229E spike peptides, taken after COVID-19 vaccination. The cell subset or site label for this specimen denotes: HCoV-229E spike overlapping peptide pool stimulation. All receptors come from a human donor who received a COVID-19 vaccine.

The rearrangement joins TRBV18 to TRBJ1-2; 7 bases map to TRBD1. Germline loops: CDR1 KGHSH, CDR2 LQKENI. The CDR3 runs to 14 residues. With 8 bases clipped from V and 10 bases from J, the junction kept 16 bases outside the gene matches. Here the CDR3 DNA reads TGTGCCAGCCAAGAAACCCGGGACAGCGGTAACTACACCTTC. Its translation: CASQETRDSGNYTF.

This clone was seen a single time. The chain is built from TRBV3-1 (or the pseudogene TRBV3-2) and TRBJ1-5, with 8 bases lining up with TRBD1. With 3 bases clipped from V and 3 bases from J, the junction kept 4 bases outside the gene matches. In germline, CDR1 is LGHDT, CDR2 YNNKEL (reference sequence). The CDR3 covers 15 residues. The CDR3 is CASSHGTGLNQPQHF. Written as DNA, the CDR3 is TGTGCCAGCAGCCACGGGACAGGACTCAATCAGCCCCAGCATTTT.

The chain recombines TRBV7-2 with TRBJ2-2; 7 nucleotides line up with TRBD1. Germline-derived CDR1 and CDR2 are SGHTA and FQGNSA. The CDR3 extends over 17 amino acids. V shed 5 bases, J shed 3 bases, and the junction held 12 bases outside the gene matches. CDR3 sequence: CASSRPINRGYTGELFF. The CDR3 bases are TGTGCCAGCAGCCGCCCGATAAACAGGGGTTACACCGGGGAGCTGTTTTTT.

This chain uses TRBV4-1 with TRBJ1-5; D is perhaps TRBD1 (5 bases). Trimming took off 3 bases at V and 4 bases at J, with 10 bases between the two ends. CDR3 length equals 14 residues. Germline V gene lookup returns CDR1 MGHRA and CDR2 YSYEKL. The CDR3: CASSQLWGNQPQHF. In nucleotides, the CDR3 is TGCGCCAGCAGCCAGTTATGGGGGAATCAGCCCCAGCATTTT.

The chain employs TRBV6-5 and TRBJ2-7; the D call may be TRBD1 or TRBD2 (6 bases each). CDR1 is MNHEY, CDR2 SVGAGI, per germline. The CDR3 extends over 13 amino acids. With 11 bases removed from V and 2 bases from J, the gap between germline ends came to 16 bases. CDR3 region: CAAKAGQTYEQYV. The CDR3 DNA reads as TGTGCCGCCAAGGCGGGACAAACCTACGAGCAGTACGTC.

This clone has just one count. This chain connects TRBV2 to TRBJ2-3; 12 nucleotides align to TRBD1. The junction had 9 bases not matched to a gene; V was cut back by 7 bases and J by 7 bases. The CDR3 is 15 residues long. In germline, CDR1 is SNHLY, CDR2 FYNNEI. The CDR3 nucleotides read TGTGCCAGCATCGGGGGGACAGGGGGCGGTAATACGCAGTATTTT. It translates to CASIGGTGGGNTQYF.

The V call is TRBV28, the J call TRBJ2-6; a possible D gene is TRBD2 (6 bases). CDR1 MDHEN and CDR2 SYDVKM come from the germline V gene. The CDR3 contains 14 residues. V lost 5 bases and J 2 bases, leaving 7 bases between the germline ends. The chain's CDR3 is CASSGGTGANVLTF. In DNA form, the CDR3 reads TGTGCCAGCAGTGGAGGGACTGGGGCCAACGTCCTGACTTTC.

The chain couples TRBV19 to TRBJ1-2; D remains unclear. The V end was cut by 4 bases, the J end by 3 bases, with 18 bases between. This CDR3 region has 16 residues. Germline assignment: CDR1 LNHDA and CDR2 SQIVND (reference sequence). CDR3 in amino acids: CASSTFSRGKDYGYTF. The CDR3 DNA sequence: TGTGCCAGTAGTACCTTCTCCAGAGGAAAGGACTATGGCTACACCTTC.

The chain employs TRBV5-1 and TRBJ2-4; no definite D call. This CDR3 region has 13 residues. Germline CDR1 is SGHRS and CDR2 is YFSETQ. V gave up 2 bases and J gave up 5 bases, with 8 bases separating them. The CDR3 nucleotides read TGCGCCAGCAGCTTCGGAGACCAAAACATTCAGTACTTC. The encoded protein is CASSFGDQNIQYF.

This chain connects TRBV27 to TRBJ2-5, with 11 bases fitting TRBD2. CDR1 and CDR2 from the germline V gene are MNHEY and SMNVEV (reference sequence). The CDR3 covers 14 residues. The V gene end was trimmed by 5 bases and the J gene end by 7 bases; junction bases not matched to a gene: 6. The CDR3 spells CASSQGLAVGTQYF. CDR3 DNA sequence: TGTGCCAGCAGTCAGGGACTAGCGGTAGGGACCCAGTACTTC.

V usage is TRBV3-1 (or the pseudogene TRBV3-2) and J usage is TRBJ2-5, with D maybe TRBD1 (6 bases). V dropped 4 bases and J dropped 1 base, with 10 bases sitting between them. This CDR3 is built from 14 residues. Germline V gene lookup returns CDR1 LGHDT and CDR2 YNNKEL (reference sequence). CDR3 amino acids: CASSPGQLQETQYF. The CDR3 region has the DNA TGTGCCAGCAGCCCCGGACAGCTCCAAGAGACCCAGTACTTC.

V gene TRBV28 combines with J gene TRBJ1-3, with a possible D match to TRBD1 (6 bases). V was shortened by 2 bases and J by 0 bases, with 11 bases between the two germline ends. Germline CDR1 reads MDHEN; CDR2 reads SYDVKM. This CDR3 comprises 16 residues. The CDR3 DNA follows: TGTGCCAGCAGTTTACCCGGGACAATCTCTGGAAACACCATATATTTT. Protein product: CASSLPGTISGNTIYF.

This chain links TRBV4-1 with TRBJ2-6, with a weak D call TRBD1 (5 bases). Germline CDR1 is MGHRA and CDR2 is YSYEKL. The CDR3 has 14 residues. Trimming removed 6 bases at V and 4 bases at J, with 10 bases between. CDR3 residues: CASSTGSGANVLTF. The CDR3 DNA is TGCGCCAGCAGTACAGGATCCGGGGCCAACGTCCTGACTTTC.

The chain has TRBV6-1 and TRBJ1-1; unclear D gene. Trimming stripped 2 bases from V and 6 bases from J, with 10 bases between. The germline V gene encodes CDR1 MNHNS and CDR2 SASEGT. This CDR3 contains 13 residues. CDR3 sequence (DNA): TGTGCCAGCAGTGAATATCAGCGCCCTGAAGCTTTCTTT. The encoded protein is CASSEYQRPEAFF.